This passage covers 30 T cell receptor beta chains from one sample sequenced in a study of blood T cell repertoires in COVID-19. TCRdb's copy holds only in-frame clones and misses some; the assay was immunoSEQ multiplex PCR. Of around 42,000 clones detected, 60% to 85% appear once; the ten largest clones hold roughly 8.7%. Sequencing used peripheral blood. The receptors shown here come from a man in his 70s with active or convalescent COVID-19.

V usage is TRBV20-1 and J usage is TRBJ2-3; unclear D gene. Germline-derived CDR1 and CDR2 are DFQATT and SNEGSKA (reference sequence). This CDR3 has 16 residues. The germline V and J ends were trimmed by 3 bases and 5 bases, with 21 bases remaining between them. CDR3 coding DNA: TGCAGTGCTAGTGATATCAGTGAGTCCCTAGGAGATACGCAGTATTTT. As protein: CSASDISESLGDTQYF.

The chain joins TRBV10-3 to TRBJ1-1; D perhaps matches TRBD1 (5 bases). The CDR3 length is 12 residues. The germline V and J ends were trimmed by 8 bases and 2 bases, with 9 bases remaining between them. CDR1 and CDR2 from the germline V gene are ENHRY and SYGVKD. The CDR3 DNA reads TGTGCCATCTCTCAGGGAAACACTGAAGCTTTCTTT. Translating it yields CAISQGNTEAFF.

The chain is built from TRBV4-1 and TRBJ2-7; D unclear. Trimming removed 0 bases from V and 2 bases from J, with 17 bases in between. Germline CDR1 reads MGHRA; CDR2 reads YSYEKL. The length of the CDR3 is 17 residues. The CDR3 sequence is CASSQDTGTDRPYEQYF. The CDR3 DNA is TGCGCCAGCAGCCAAGATACCGGAACAGACCGCCCCTACGAGCAGTACTTC.

This clone was counted once. The chain couples TRBV3-1 (or the pseudogene TRBV3-2) to TRBJ2-5, with no clear D. Germline V lookup: CDR1 LGHDT, CDR2 YNNKEL (reference sequence). Trimming removed 1 base from V and 1 base from J, with 16 bases in between. The CDR3 loop spans 17 amino acids. The chain's CDR3 is CASSQGLSGTAQETQYF. The CDR3 DNA is TGTGCCAGCAGCCAAGGTCTAAGTGGTACAGCCCAAGAGACCCAGTACTTC.

V is TRBV30 and J is TRBJ1-1, with D tentatively TRBD1 (5 bases). The germline V and J ends were trimmed by 1 base and 3 bases, with 12 bases remaining between them. The length of the CDR3 is 14 residues. CDR1 is GTSNPN, CDR2 SVGIG, per germline (reference sequence). The CDR3 here is CAWSDQGGHTEAFF. The CDR3 bases are TGTGCCTGGAGTGATCAGGGTGGGCACACTGAAGCTTTCTTT.

The chain has TRBV6-5 and TRBJ2-1; no clear D gene. This CDR3 contains 15 residues. The V and J ends lost 0 bases and 9 bases respectively, with 15 bases between them. Germline V gives CDR1 MNHEY, CDR2 SVGAGI. The CDR3 loop is CASSYSLSGPGEQFF. The CDR3 DNA follows: TGTGCCAGCAGTTACTCGTTATCAGGCCCCGGTGAGCAGTTCTTC.

CDR3 DNA: TGTGCCAGCCTGAGGGTCACCGGGGAGCTGTTTTTT. This gives the protein CASLRVTGELFF. The V and J genes are TRBV6-5 and TRBJ2-2, with D possibly matching TRBD2 (5 bases). CDR1 and CDR2 from the germline V gene are MNHEY and SVGAGI. This CDR3 is 12 amino acids long. Trimming cost V 8 bases and J 4 bases, with 8 bases left between them.

This chain connects TRBV2 to TRBJ1-5; TRBD1 aligns across 11 bases. The CDR3 has 17 residues. Germline V gene lookup returns CDR1 SNHLY and CDR2 FYNNEI. With V trimmed by 4 bases and J by 0 bases, 5 bases remained unmatched. CDR3 protein: CASSGGQGELSNQPQHF. Here the CDR3 DNA reads TGTGCCAGCAGTGGGGGACAGGGGGAACTTAGCAATCAGCCCCAGCATTTT.

V is TRBV2 and J is TRBJ2-2; 7 nucleotides line up with TRBD1. This CDR3 region has 12 residues. After removal of 8 bases from V and 7 bases from J, the junction contained 4 bases not matched to a gene. Germline CDR1 reads SNHLY; CDR2 reads FYNNEI. This chain's CDR3 is CASQGVRGELFF. The DNA for the CDR3 is TGTGCCAGCCAGGGGGTACGCGGGGAGCTGTTTTTT.

The chain links TRBV6-5 to TRBJ2-7; TRBD2 aligns across 10 bases. The CDR3 length is 14 residues. The V gene's germline CDR1 is MNHEY and CDR2 SVGAGI. V shed 10 bases, J shed 0 bases, and the junction held 6 bases outside the gene matches. CDR3 bases: TGTGCCACCCGGACTAGCGGCAGCTCCTACGAGCAGTACTTC. Translation: CATRTSGSSYEQYF.

This clone was counted once. The J gene is TRBJ1-6, the V gene TRBV12-3 or TRBV12-4, with D maybe TRBD1 (6 bases). This CDR3 contains 13 residues. Trimming left V 6 bases short and J 10 bases short, with 13 bases between. CDR3 DNA: TGTGCCAGCAGCCCACAGGGCACCTCACCCCTCCACTTT. This translates into CASSPQGTSPLHF.

V is TRBV5-1 and J is TRBJ1-2; D is perhaps TRBD1 (5 bases). The germline V and J ends were trimmed by 4 bases and 7 bases, with 14 bases remaining between them. The CDR3 runs 13 residues. The germline gives CDR1 SGHRS, CDR2 YFSETQ. DNA of the CDR3: TGCGCCAGCAGCCCCACGATCAGGGCTGGCTACACCTTC. Translation gives CASSPTIRAGYTF.

V is TRBV19 and J is TRBJ1-2; D is possibly TRBD1 (6 bases). Germline loops: CDR1 LNHDA, CDR2 SQIVND (reference sequence). Trimming cost V 10 bases and J 4 bases, with 22 bases left between them. CDR3 size: 15 residues. CDR3 protein: CATKWTRDTSYGYTF. DNA for the CDR3: TGTGCCACTAAATGGACCCGGGACACCTCCTATGGCTACACCTTC.

This clone was picked up a small number of times. The chain links TRBV20-1 to TRBJ1-2; D is unresolved. This CDR3 contains 10 residues. Trimming left V 6 bases short and J 8 bases short, with 10 bases between. Germline lookup yields CDR1 DFQATT and CDR2 SNEGSKA (reference sequence). DNA for the CDR3: TGCAGTGCCCTGGAGAACGGCTACACCTTC. It is translated as CSALENGYTF.

The rearrangement links TRBV6-5 to TRBJ1-2; tentative D call: TRBD1 (6 bases). CDR3 length: 16 residues. Germline loops: CDR1 MNHEY, CDR2 SVGAGI. V lost 0 bases, J lost 7 bases, and 18 bases lay in between. In DNA form, the CDR3 reads TGTGCCAGCAGTTACTCCAGATTTAAACAGGGAAGTGGCTACACCTTC. This codes for CASSYSRFKQGSGYTF.

CDR3 coding DNA: TGCGCCAGCAGCGTTGCGTACCGATCCTACAATGAGCAGTTCTTC. Protein sequence: CASSVAYRSYNEQFF. The V and J genes are TRBV5-1 and TRBJ2-1, with D unclear. CDR3 length equals 15 residues. Germline V gives CDR1 SGHRS, CDR2 YFSETQ. V lost 4 bases and J lost 1, with 12 bases in between.

The chain has TRBV7-9 and TRBJ1-2; weak D call: TRBD1 (5 bases). CDR3 length: 13 residues. Germline V lookup: CDR1 SEHNR, CDR2 FQNEAQ (reference sequence). V was pared by 1 base and J by 8 bases, with 11 bases between. The CDR3, as DNA: TGTGCCAGCAGCTTAGGGGGCTCAGTGGGCTACACCTTC. It yields the protein CASSLGGSVGYTF.

The genes are TRBV21-1 and TRBJ1-4; TRBD1 is taken as the D call from the table, unchecked against the DNA. TRBV21-1 is shown as a pseudogene. This CDR3 comprises 17 residues. The CDR3 DNA reads TGTGCCAGCAGCAATGGGGACAGGGGAGCAACTAATGAAAAACTGTTTTTT. Encoded protein: CASSNGDRGATNEKLFF.

The rearrangement links TRBV7-6 to TRBJ1-1; possible D gene TRBD1, 5 bases. Trimming shortened V by 5 bases and J by 5 bases, and 18 bases separated the two germline ends. The CDR3 runs to 15 residues. The germline CDR1 and CDR2 sequences are SGHVS and FNYEAQ. The DNA for the CDR3 is TGTGCCAGCAGCACCCGCCCGGGGGAGGGAACTGAAGCTTTCTTT. It encodes CASSTRPGEGTEAFF.

This chain uses TRBV12-3 or TRBV12-4 with TRBJ1-5; D gene ambiguous. The V end lost 6 bases, the J end lost 2 bases, and 5 bases lay between the germline ends. The CDR3 length is 12 residues. The CDR3 nucleotides read TGTGCCAGCAGGCAGGGCAATCAGCCCCAGCATTTT. Amino acids: CASRQGNQPQHF.

The rearrangement uses TRBV29-1 and TRBJ2-3; 9 bases map to TRBD2. Germline assignment: CDR1 SQVTM and CDR2 ANQGSEA. J gave up 2 bases and V 6 bases, and 9 bases lay outside the gene matches. This CDR3 comprises 15 residues. CDR3 sequence: CSVAQLAGITDTQYF. The CDR3 DNA follows: TGCAGCGTAGCACAGCTAGCGGGAATCACAGATACGCAGTATTTT.

V and J are TRBV29-1 and TRBJ1-1; D might be TRBD1 (5 bases). Trimming left V 7 bases short and J 2 bases short, with 11 bases between. The CDR3 extends over 12 amino acids. Germline V lookup: CDR1 SQVTM, CDR2 ANQGSEA. The CDR3 sequence: CSGRQYNTEAFF. In DNA form, the CDR3 reads TGCAGCGGCCGACAGTATAACACTGAAGCTTTCTTT. The full variable domain, completed using reference TRBV29-1 and TRBJ1-1, is SAVISQKPSRDICQRGTSLTIQCQVDSQVTMMFWYRQQPGQSLTLIATANQGSEATYESGFVIDKFPISRPNLTFSTLTVSNMSPEDSSIYLCSGRQYNTEAFFGQGTRLTVV.

In its sample, this clone was seen once. The J gene is TRBJ1-1, the V gene TRBV11-2; 8 bases fit TRBD1. V trimming: 5 bases; J trimming: 1 base; junction bases outside the gene matches: 3. The CDR3 length is 14 residues. Germline lookup yields CDR1 SGHAT and CDR2 FQNNGV. The CDR3 sequence: CASSTDRANTEAFF. The CDR3 DNA sequence: TGTGCCAGCAGCACGGACAGGGCGAACACTGAAGCTTTCTTT.

The sample holds a few counts of this clone. The chain recombines TRBV7-9 with TRBJ1-6; a weak D match, TRBD1 (6 bases). This CDR3 contains 11 residues. Germline loops: CDR1 SEHNR, CDR2 FQNEAQ (reference sequence). V lost 1 base and J lost 14, with 6 bases in between. In nucleotides, the CDR3 is TGTGCCAGCAGCTTAGGACAGGCCCTCCACTTT. Protein: CASSLGQALHF.

The sample holds one count of this clone. The gene calls are TRBV2 and TRBJ1-2, with D perhaps matching TRBD1 (6 bases). Germline loops: CDR1 SNHLY, CDR2 FYNNEI. V lost 6 bases, J lost 8 bases, and 16 bases lay in between. CDR3 length: 13 residues. CDR3 nucleotides: TGTGCCAGCAGGACGACAGGTGTTTTCGGCTACACCTTC. Protein sequence: CASRTTGVFGYTF.

This clone was observed a handful of times. The chain uses TRBV5-1 and TRBJ2-1; 11 bases fit TRBD2. V shed 7 bases and J 10 bases; nucleotides not matched to a gene: 10. From germline, CDR1 is SGHRS and CDR2 YFSETQ. The CDR3 is 14 residues long. The CDR3 is CASYSGGAEKEQFF. CDR3 bases: TGCGCCAGCTATAGCGGGGGGGCTGAAAAGGAGCAGTTCTTC.

V gene TRBV10-1 combines with J gene TRBJ2-3; 7 bases match TRBD1. CDR3 length: 16 amino acids. V lost 1 base, J lost 3 bases, and 7 bases stayed unmatched. Germline V gene data show CDR1 as WNHNN and CDR2 as SYGVQD (reference sequence). The CDR3 coding sequence is TGCGCCAGCAGTGAGTTAACAGGGGCTTGGACAGATACGCAGTATTTT. This codes for CASSELTGAWTDTQYF.

This chain joins TRBV27 and TRBJ2-5; TRBD1 agrees at 11 bases. V was clipped by 7 bases and J by 4 bases; unmatched bases: 11. The CDR3 consists of 16 residues. The germline CDR1 and CDR2 sequences are MNHEY and SMNVEV (reference sequence). The CDR3 spells CASTRVGTGGRETQYF. For the CDR3, the DNA is TGTGCCAGCACCCGGGTGGGGACAGGGGGTCGAGAGACCCAGTACTTC.

Only a few counts were recorded for this clone. The V gene is TRBV27, the J gene TRBJ2-7; TRBD2 might be the D (5 bases). With 8 bases removed from V and 6 bases from J, the gap between germline ends came to 17 bases. CDR3 size: 13 residues. Germline-derived CDR1 and CDR2 are MNHEY and SMNVEV (reference sequence). The CDR3 is CASALAPFAEQYF. Here the CDR3 DNA reads TGTGCCAGCGCCCTAGCACCGTTCGCCGAGCAGTACTTC.

V gene TRBV5-4 combines with J gene TRBJ2-1, with D tentatively TRBD1 (5 bases). The CDR3 length is 13 residues. V was trimmed by 2 bases and J by 7 bases, leaving 10 bases between them. CDR1 is SGHNT, CDR2 YYREEE, per germline (reference sequence). As DNA, the CDR3 is TGTGCCAGCAGCTTCCTGGGGCGGAATGAGCAGTTCTTC. Translated: CASSFLGRNEQFF.